This T cell receptor (beta chain) is drawn from a study of tumor-infiltrating lymphocytes in localized non-small cell lung cancer. Libraries were prepared by immunoSEQ multiplex PCR; TCRdb keeps only in-frame clonotypes and omits some of them. The data show more than 9,000 clones, roughly 60% seen once. With 6 bases clipped from V and 6 bases from J, the junction kept 14 bases outside the gene matches. CDR3 length: 16 amino acids. Germline V gene sequence: CDR1 MNHNY, CDR2 SVGAGI (reference sequence). The material sequenced was lung tumor tissue. The rearrangement uses TRBV6-6 and TRBJ2-5; 9 bases agree with TRBD1. This sequence originates from a human donor with non-small cell lung cancer. In nucleotides, the CDR3 is TGTGCCAGCAGCCCACTCGGGGACAGGGTCGTAAAGACCCAGTACTTC. Translating gives CASSPLGDRVVKTQYF.